The rows below give T cell receptor beta chains drawn from one sample of a study of OX40 agonist ivuxolimab in advanced cancers. Clones were read by immunoSEQ multiplex PCR, and TCRdb kept only the in-frame ones, dropping some. The sample has 40,000 to 50,000 clones; around nine tenths are singletons. Sequencing was performed on CD4+ or CD8+ T cells sorted from blood, taken in a trial of the OX40 agonist ivuxolimab. These receptors originate from an adult with an advanced solid tumor such as melanoma, head and neck, liver or kidney cancer. The CDR3 runs from the conserved cysteine through the conserved F or W. The order of the fields is V gene, J gene, clone size, D gene, CDR3 DNA, CDR3 protein. The D gene is left open where the match is weak. Clone size is given for some rows only: seen once, a few or many times, or a class if the clone is expanded.

>TRBV28|TRBJ2-1|few|-
TGTGCCAGCAGTTCTCGGACGGCTGAGCAGTTCTTC
CASSSRTAEQFF
>TRBV6-1|TRBJ1-2|-|-
TGTGCCAGCAGCGTCGAGGACAGACGCTACACCTTC
CASSVEDRRYTF
>TRBV29-1|TRBJ1-2|-|-
TGCAGCGACGTCCGGGGTGGGGGCTATGGCTACACCTTC
CSDVRGGGYGYTF
>TRBV7-7|TRBJ2-5|-|-
TGTGCTAGCAGCCCTGTATCGGCCGGAGGAGAGACCCAGTACTTC
CASSPVSAGGETQYF
>TRBV19|TRBJ2-1|-|TRBD2
TGTGCCAGTAGTATTCTAGCGGGAGGCGATGAGCAGTTCTTC
CASSILAGGDEQFF
>TRBV27|TRBJ1-4|-|TRBD1
TGTGCCAGCAGTTTAAGCAGGGGGACTAATGAAAAACTGTTTTTT
CASSLSRGTNEKLFF
>TRBV6-8|TRBJ1-2|-|-
TGTGCCAGCAGTACTGAGTCTAGAAAGACCTATGGCTACACCTTC
CASSTESRKTYGYTF
>TRBV2|TRBJ1-6|-|-
TGTGCCAGCACCCCCGCGGGAAACTCACCCCTCCACTTT
CASTPAGNSPLHF
>TRBV30|TRBJ2-2|few|TRBD1
TGTGCCTGGAGTGGCCGGGACAGGGGTAAGGGCACCGGGGAGCTGTTTTTT
CAWSGRDRGKGTGELFF
>TRBV7-2|TRBJ2-7|medium-sized|-
TGTGCCAGCAGCTTAGACCGTCGCGAGCAGTACTTC
CASSLDRREQYF
>TRBV18|TRBJ2-5|-|-
TGTGCCAGCTCACTTTCCCGTGTTCAAGAGACCCAGTACTTC
CASSLSRVQETQYF
>TRBV2|TRBJ2-3|-|-
TGTGCCAGCAAAAAGGAAAGCCTCACAGATACGCAGTATTTT
CASKKESLTDTQYF
>TRBV7-2|TRBJ2-3|-|-
TGTGCCAGCAGTCTGCAGGGTACGAATACGCAGTATTTT
CASSLQGTNTQYF
>TRBV5-4|TRBJ2-2|-|TRBD2
TGTGCCAGCAGCTTAGGACTAGCGGGAGAAACCGGGGAGCTGTTTTTT
CASSLGLAGETGELFF
>TRBV10-3|TRBJ1-2|-|TRBD1
TGTGCCATCAGGGTAGGACAGGGATACTATGGCTACACCTTC
CAIRVGQGYYGYTF
>TRBV14|TRBJ2-7|-|TRBD2
TGTGCCAGCAGCCAAGATGGGGTTAGCGGGAGGGCGCCGTACTTC
CASSQDGVSGRAPYF
>TRBV7-3|TRBJ2-7|-|-
TGTGCCAGCAGCCCCCTTGGGCCGGCGAGCTCCTACGAGCAGTACTTC
CASSPLGPASSYEQYF
>TRBV9|TRBJ2-2|-|-
TGTGCCAGCAGCGGTACTACGAACACCGGGGAGCTGTTTTTT
CASSGTTNTGELFF
>TRBV7-2|TRBJ2-4|once|-
TGTGCCAGCAGCTTAGGCCAAATGGGGACCAAAAACATTCAGTACTTC
CASSLGQMGTKNIQYF
>TRBV15|TRBJ2-7|-|-
TGTGCCACCAGCAGAGATCTTACGACCTACGAGCAGTACTTC
CATSRDLTTYEQYF